The rows below give T cell receptor beta chains drawn from one sample of a study of cytomegalovirus exposure and HLA in healthy donors. TCRdb's table, derived via immunoSEQ multiplex PCR, lists solely in-frame clones and lacks some. This table holds some 200,000 clones, roughly 74% found once. Sequenced material: PBMCs. These receptors were obtained from a female donor in good health and CMV-seronegative. Both conserved end residues are part of each CDR3. The D gene is left open where the match is weak. The size field is filled for only some rows; it gives once, few, many or a size class.

d_gene: TRBD2
v_gene: TRBV2
abundance: NA
j_gene: TRBJ2-5
CDR3nt: TGTGCCAGCAGTCACCGACTAGCGGGAGTTGGAGAGACCCAGTACTTC
CDR3aa: CASSHRLAGVGETQYF

d_gene: TRBD1
v_gene: TRBV27
abundance: NA
j_gene: TRBJ2-7
CDR3nt: TGTGCCAGCAGTTTGGGGACAGGGAGCGAGCAGTACTTC
CDR3aa: CASSLGTGSEQYF

d_gene: NA
v_gene: TRBV11-2
abundance: NA
j_gene: TRBJ2-1
CDR3nt: TGTGCCAGCAGCCAACGGGCTTCGGGGGAAAATGAGCAGTTCTTC
CDR3aa: CASSQRASGENEQFF

d_gene: TRBD2
v_gene: TRBV4-3
abundance: NA
j_gene: TRBJ2-1
CDR3nt: TGCGCCAGCAGCCAAAGGGGCCGCGGGAGGTTGTTCTTC
CDR3aa: CASSQRGRGRLFF

d_gene: NA
v_gene: TRBV18
abundance: NA
j_gene: TRBJ2-3
CDR3nt: TGTGCCAGCTCTCCAGTCACTGGGGGGAGCACAGATACGCAGTATTTT
CDR3aa: CASSPVTGGSTDTQYF

d_gene: NA
v_gene: TRBV30
abundance: NA
j_gene: TRBJ1-3
CDR3nt: TGTGCCTCTCAGGCGCTTAGGGGAAACACCATATATTTT
CDR3aa: CASQALRGNTIYF

d_gene: TRBD1
v_gene: TRBV14
abundance: NA
j_gene: TRBJ2-7
CDR3nt: TGTGCCAGCAGCCAAGTCGCAGGGGGCTACGAGCAGTACTTC
CDR3aa: CASSQVAGGYEQYF

d_gene: TRBD2
v_gene: TRBV11-2
abundance: few
j_gene: TRBJ2-2
CDR3nt: TGTGCCACCCAACCCACTAGCGGGAGGGCTGGCACCGGGGAGCTGTTTTTT
CDR3aa: CATQPTSGRAGTGELFF

d_gene: NA
v_gene: TRBV10-3
abundance: NA
j_gene: TRBJ1-2
CDR3nt: TGTGCCATCAGTGACAGGGCGTCCTTCTATGGCTACACCTTC
CDR3aa: CAISDRASFYGYTF

d_gene: NA
v_gene: TRBV9
abundance: NA
j_gene: TRBJ1-1
CDR3nt: TGTGCCAGCAGCGTAGCACAGAAGAACACTGAAGCTTTCTTT
CDR3aa: CASSVAQKNTEAFF

d_gene: TRBD2
v_gene: TRBV25-1
abundance: NA
j_gene: TRBJ2-1
CDR3nt: TGTGCCAGCAGTGACTATAGCGGGGGGGCAAGTGAGCAGTTCTTC
CDR3aa: CASSDYSGGASEQFF

d_gene: NA
v_gene: TRBV27
abundance: NA
j_gene: TRBJ2-7
CDR3nt: TGTGCCAGCAGTTCCCCTGCGGGACAGCACGAGCAGTACTTC
CDR3aa: CASSSPAGQHEQYF

d_gene: NA
v_gene: TRBV5-1
abundance: NA
j_gene: TRBJ2-1
CDR3nt: TGCGCCAGCAGCTTGGCCAGACAGCACAATGAGCAGTTCTTC
CDR3aa: CASSLARQHNEQFF

d_gene: NA
v_gene: TRBV6-1
abundance: NA
j_gene: TRBJ2-7
CDR3nt: TGTGCCAGCAGTGAGACCGGGGGTGTTGCCTACGAGCAGTACTTC
CDR3aa: CASSETGGVAYEQYF

d_gene: NA
v_gene: TRBV18
abundance: NA
j_gene: TRBJ2-3
CDR3nt: TGTGCCAGCTCACCACGGGCGGGCAGCACAGATACGCAGTATTTT
CDR3aa: CASSPRAGSTDTQYF

d_gene: TRBD1
v_gene: TRBV10-1
abundance: NA
j_gene: TRBJ1-6
CDR3nt: TGCGCCAGCAGTGAGACCGCCGGGACAGGGGGAAATTCACCCCTCCACTTT
CDR3aa: CASSETAGTGGNSPLHF

d_gene: NA
v_gene: TRBV27
abundance: NA
j_gene: TRBJ2-6
CDR3nt: TGTGCCAGCAGTTCCATTACAGGGTCTGGGGCCAACGTCCTGACTTTC
CDR3aa: CASSSITGSGANVLTF

d_gene: TRBD1
v_gene: TRBV10-1
abundance: NA
j_gene: TRBJ1-1
CDR3nt: TGCGCCACCGACCTGGGGACAGCGAACACTGAAGCTTTCTTT
CDR3aa: CATDLGTANTEAFF

d_gene: NA
v_gene: TRBV29-1
abundance: once
j_gene: TRBJ1-2
CDR3nt: TGCAGCGTTGAAATGGGGGCAGGTGGCTACACCTTC
CDR3aa: CSVEMGAGGYTF

d_gene: NA
v_gene: TRBV6-5
abundance: NA
j_gene: TRBJ2-7
CDR3nt: TGTGCCAGCATGCCAGGTCCCTACGAGCAGTACTTC
CDR3aa: CASMPGPYEQYF

d_gene: TRBD2
v_gene: TRBV29-1
abundance: NA
j_gene: TRBJ2-1
CDR3nt: TGCAGCGTTGGGAGCGGGGGCCAAAGCTACAATGAGCAGTTCTTC
CDR3aa: CSVGSGGQSYNEQFF

d_gene: NA
v_gene: TRBV9
abundance: NA
j_gene: TRBJ1-1
CDR3nt: TGTGCCAGCAGGGGTGGCGGGAACACTGAAGCTTTCTTT
CDR3aa: CASRGGGNTEAFF

d_gene: TRBD1
v_gene: TRBV6-5
abundance: NA
j_gene: TRBJ1-1
CDR3nt: TGTGCCAGCAGCTTCGGGACAGGGGCAATCCCTGAAGCTTTCTTT
CDR3aa: CASSFGTGAIPEAFF

d_gene: TRBD1
v_gene: TRBV30
abundance: NA
j_gene: TRBJ1-1
CDR3nt: TGTGCCTCCAGGGACAGGTTGGAGAACACTGAAGCTTTCTTT
CDR3aa: CASRDRLENTEAFF

d_gene: NA
v_gene: TRBV9
abundance: NA
j_gene: TRBJ1-5
CDR3nt: TGTGCCAGCAGCGTAGGGACTTCTAATCAGCCCCAGCATTTT
CDR3aa: CASSVGTSNQPQHF

d_gene: NA
v_gene: TRBV5-1
abundance: NA
j_gene: TRBJ1-1
CDR3nt: TGCGCCAGCAGCCCCAGGGAGGGGATGAACACTGAAGCTTTCTTT
CDR3aa: CASSPREGMNTEAFF

d_gene: TRBD2
v_gene: TRBV15
abundance: NA
j_gene: TRBJ2-1
CDR3nt: TGTGCCACCAGCACCCTCCTAGCGGGAGGGCCAGTGAATTACAATGAGCAGTTCTTC
CDR3aa: CATSTLLAGGPVNYNEQFF

d_gene: NA
v_gene: TRBV19
abundance: NA
j_gene: TRBJ1-2
CDR3nt: TGTGCCAGTAGTCCGACAGCTAACTATGGCTACACCTTC
CDR3aa: CASSPTANYGYTF

d_gene: NA
v_gene: TRBV2
abundance: NA
j_gene: TRBJ1-4
CDR3nt: TGTGCCAGCAGTGACGGAGGGATTAATGAAAAACTGTTTTTT
CDR3aa: CASSDGGINEKLFF

d_gene: NA
v_gene: TRBV29-1
abundance: NA
j_gene: TRBJ1-2
CDR3nt: TGCAGCGTTGAAAAATCCAGGGCAGGGGTAGGCTACACCTTC
CDR3aa: CSVEKSRAGVGYTF

d_gene: NA
v_gene: TRBV19
abundance: few
j_gene: TRBJ2-3
CDR3nt: TGTGCCAGTAGTCCCCCCCGGGGAGATACGCAGTATTTT
CDR3aa: CASSPPRGDTQYF

d_gene: TRBD2
v_gene: TRBV28
abundance: NA
j_gene: TRBJ2-1
CDR3nt: TGTGCCAGCAGTCCCCTATTTAGCGGGAGGGCCCAGGATAATGAGCAGTTCTTC
CDR3aa: CASSPLFSGRAQDNEQFF

d_gene: TRBD2
v_gene: TRBV5-4
abundance: NA
j_gene: TRBJ2-7
CDR3nt: TGTGCCAGCAGACCCGGGACTAGCGGGGGATTCTACGAGCAGTACTTC
CDR3aa: CASRPGTSGGFYEQYF

d_gene: TRBD2
v_gene: TRBV11-3
abundance: NA
j_gene: TRBJ2-5
CDR3nt: TGTGCCAGCAGCTTAGATGTCGGGGGGGCCTTAGAGACCCAGTACTTC
CDR3aa: CASSLDVGGALETQYF

d_gene: NA
v_gene: TRBV9
abundance: NA
j_gene: TRBJ1-6
CDR3nt: TGTGCCAGCAGCGTAGCACAGAGCTCCTATAATTCACCCCTCCACTTT
CDR3aa: CASSVAQSSYNSPLHF

d_gene: TRBD1
v_gene: TRBV11-3
abundance: NA
j_gene: TRBJ1-1
CDR3nt: TGTGCCAGCAGCGTCTCTGGGACAGGGGGATCTGAAGCTTTCTTT
CDR3aa: CASSVSGTGGSEAFF

d_gene: TRBD1
v_gene: TRBV10-1
abundance: NA
j_gene: TRBJ1-5
CDR3nt: TGCGCCAGCAGTGAGTCGAGGGGGCCCTATAGCAATCAGCCCCAGCATTTT
CDR3aa: CASSESRGPYSNQPQHF

d_gene: TRBD2
v_gene: TRBV6-6
abundance: NA
j_gene: TRBJ2-7
CDR3nt: TGTGCCAGCAGATCTAAGGGACTAGCGGGAAACTACGAGCAGTACTTC
CDR3aa: CASRSKGLAGNYEQYF

d_gene: NA
v_gene: TRBV5-1
abundance: NA
j_gene: TRBJ1-1
CDR3nt: TGCGCCAGCAGTTCCGGGACAAAAGCTTTCTTT
CDR3aa: CASSSGTKAFF

d_gene: NA
v_gene: TRBV7-2
abundance: NA
j_gene: TRBJ2-7
CDR3nt: TGTGCCAGCAGCTTAGGTTGGCAGGGTTCCTACGAGCAGTACTTC
CDR3aa: CASSLGWQGSYEQYF

d_gene: TRBD1
v_gene: TRBV12-5
abundance: NA
j_gene: TRBJ2-5
CDR3nt: TGTGCTAGTGGTTCCTACCGACAGGGCGGGGAGACCCAGTACTTC
CDR3aa: CASGSYRQGGETQYF

d_gene: NA
v_gene: TRBV7-9
abundance: NA
j_gene: TRBJ1-1
CDR3nt: TGTTCCAGCAGCTTAGACCCCAGGGGCAGGGGTTGGAGCACTGAAGCTTTCTTT
CDR3aa: CSSSLDPRGRGWSTEAFF

d_gene: NA
v_gene: TRBV11-2
abundance: few
j_gene: TRBJ2-7
CDR3nt: TGTGCCAGCAGCTTAACGGCAGGGCTAGACGAGCAGTACTTC
CDR3aa: CASSLTAGLDEQYF

d_gene: NA
v_gene: TRBV4-1
abundance: NA
j_gene: TRBJ2-1
CDR3nt: TGCGCCAGCAGCTACCTAGCGAGCTCCTACAATGAGCAGTTCTTC
CDR3aa: CASSYLASSYNEQFF

d_gene: NA
v_gene: TRBV7-9
abundance: NA
j_gene: TRBJ2-7
CDR3nt: TGTGCCAGCAGCTCCCCTGGTCGTAGCTCCTACGAGCAGTACTTC
CDR3aa: CASSSPGRSSYEQYF

d_gene: TRBD2
v_gene: TRBV10-3
abundance: NA
j_gene: TRBJ2-2
CDR3nt: TGTGCCATCAGTGTAGCGGGGGGGCCCGGCGGGGAGCTGTTTTTT
CDR3aa: CAISVAGGPGGELFF

d_gene: NA
v_gene: TRBV7-9
abundance: NA
j_gene: TRBJ2-5
CDR3nt: TGTGCCAGCAGCCAGCAGGGCCCAGAGACCCAGTACTTC
CDR3aa: CASSQQGPETQYF

d_gene: NA
v_gene: TRBV5-1
abundance: NA
j_gene: TRBJ2-4
CDR3nt: TGCGCCAGCAGCTTGGGGGACAGCCTAGCGATGATTCAGTACTTC
CDR3aa: CASSLGDSLAMIQYF

d_gene: NA
v_gene: TRBV2
abundance: NA
j_gene: TRBJ1-1
CDR3nt: TGTGCCAGCAGTGATACTCTGCCGTGGGCTTTCTTT
CDR3aa: CASSDTLPWAFF

d_gene: TRBD1
v_gene: TRBV30
abundance: NA
j_gene: TRBJ1-5
CDR3nt: TGTGCCTGGAGTCCAGGGGGTAGTAGCAATCAGCCCCAGCATTTT
CDR3aa: CAWSPGGSSNQPQHF

d_gene: TRBD2
v_gene: TRBV4-2
abundance: NA
j_gene: TRBJ2-3
CDR3nt: TGTGCCAGCAGCCAGACGACTAGCGGGAGCCAAGTAGGGGATACGCAGTATTTT
CDR3aa: CASSQTTSGSQVGDTQYF

d_gene: TRBD2
v_gene: TRBV11-2
abundance: once
j_gene: TRBJ2-1
CDR3nt: TGTGCCAGCAGCTTAGAGGGAACTAGCGGGAGGGCCGGTGAGCAGTTCTTC
CDR3aa: CASSLEGTSGRAGEQFF

d_gene: NA
v_gene: TRBV9
abundance: NA
j_gene: TRBJ1-6
CDR3nt: TGTGCCAGCAGCGGCCCAGAGGGGGGGCATTCACCCCTCCACTTT
CDR3aa: CASSGPEGGHSPLHF

d_gene: NA
v_gene: TRBV5-1
abundance: NA
j_gene: TRBJ2-7
CDR3nt: TGCGCCAGCAGCCCCGATCGGGGTCCCTACGAGCAGTACTTC
CDR3aa: CASSPDRGPYEQYF

d_gene: TRBD2
v_gene: TRBV4-3
abundance: NA
j_gene: TRBJ2-1
CDR3nt: TGCGCCAGCAGCCGAGGACTAGCGGTTTACAATGAGCAGTTCTTC
CDR3aa: CASSRGLAVYNEQFF

d_gene: NA
v_gene: TRBV11-2
abundance: NA
j_gene: TRBJ2-7
CDR3nt: TGTGCCAGCAGCTCCGGCTGGGGCTGGTCCTACGAGCAGTACTTC
CDR3aa: CASSSGWGWSYEQYF

d_gene: TRBD1
v_gene: TRBV7-2
abundance: NA
j_gene: TRBJ1-4
CDR3nt: TGTGCCAGCAGCCCTAGACAGGGGGGCAATGAAAAACTGTTTTTT
CDR3aa: CASSPRQGGNEKLFF

d_gene: TRBD2
v_gene: TRBV27
abundance: few
j_gene: TRBJ2-2
CDR3nt: TGTGCCAGCAGTCCCCTACTAGCGGGTGTCACCGGGGAGCTGTTTTTT
CDR3aa: CASSPLLAGVTGELFF

d_gene: TRBD2
v_gene: TRBV27
abundance: NA
j_gene: TRBJ2-7
CDR3nt: TGTGCCAGCAGTTGGCGGGAGACCTACGAGCAGTACTTC
CDR3aa: CASSWRETYEQYF

d_gene: TRBD1
v_gene: TRBV2
abundance: NA
j_gene: TRBJ2-7
CDR3nt: TGTGCCGCGGGACAGGGTCCCTACGAGCAGTACTTC
CDR3aa: CAAGQGPYEQYF